This TCR beta chain emerged from a study of neoadjuvant anti-PD-1 for oral cavity cancer. Study results and caveats: Higher pretreatment Treg/Th17 ratios tracked higher pretreatment blood clonality. TCR analyses covered only a few patients per response group.

The CDR3 totals 16 residues. V shed 3 bases and J 2 bases; nucleotides not matched to a gene: 5. Germline V gene sequence: CDR1 MNHEY, CDR2 SVGAGI. Patients had newly diagnosed, untreated stage II-IVA oral cavity squamous cell carcinoma. Blood cells were analyzed directly, without culture or expansion. In the case of this clone: Its antigen is as yet unknown.

This table comes from immunoSEQ multiplex PCR, and its TCRdb copy is limited to in-frame clones, with some not included. The sample has tens of thousands of clones, under 85% seen once. The sequence derives from a person aged 35-79 years with oral cavity squamous cell carcinoma. The V call is TRBV6-5, the J call TRBJ1-2, with 11 bases that match TRBD1. The sample was PBMCs, taken before nivolumab (anti-PD-1) treatment. CDR3 sequence: CASSYIRTGGNYGYTF. The CDR3 region has the DNA TGTGCCAGCAGTTATATCAGGACAGGGGGCAACTATGGCTACACCTTC.